Listed below are T cell receptor beta chains from one sample, sequenced in a study of T cells after yellow fever vaccination. One entry per CDR3 protein results from TCRdb running MiXCR on the 5' RACE reads. The sample shows about 230,000 distinct CDR3 sequences, around 6.7% of them seen only once. The specimen was CD4+ T cells sorted from PBMCs, collected on the day of the yellow fever booster vaccination. The receptors stem from a man between 25 and 39 years old who received the YFV17D yellow fever vaccine. CDR3s include the opening cysteine and the closing phenylalanine or tryptophan. Fields, in order: J gene, clone size, V gene, D gene, CDR3 protein, CDR3 DNA. A D gene is named only where the DNA matches it firmly. Size tells how often a clone was seen (once, few, many) or the class of an expanded clone, and some rows leave it out.

TRBJ1-2,few,TRBV20-1,TRBD1,CSARQGANGYTF,TGCAGTGCTCGACAGGGGGCAAATGGCTACACCTTC
TRBJ1-5,many,TRBV29-1,-,CSVREGNGNQPQHF,TGCAGCGTCCGGGAGGGAAACGGCAATCAGCCCCAGCATTTT
TRBJ2-1,few,TRBV5-5,TRBD2,CASSSGLAGDEQFF,TGTGCCAGCAGTTCTGGACTAGCGGGAGATGAGCAGTTCTTC
TRBJ2-2,-,TRBV5-5,-,CASSQRRGNTGELFF,TGTGCCAGCAGCCAAAGACGAGGGAACACCGGGGAGCTGTTTTTT
TRBJ1-5,many,TRBV28,-,CASSLGAGNQPQHF,TGTGCCAGCAGTTTAGGGGCGGGCAATCAGCCCCAGCATTTT
TRBJ2-7,-,TRBV3-1,-,CASSQRAGRDEQYF,TGTGCCAGCAGCCAAAGGGCAGGTCGAGACGAGCAGTACTTC
TRBJ1-5,-,TRBV20-1,-,CSAPGGEANQPQHF,TGCAGTGCCCCGGGAGGGGAAGCAAATCAGCCCCAGCATTTT
TRBJ2-7,-,TRBV11-2,-,CASSLKGVYEQYF,TGTGCCAGCAGCTTAAAGGGGGTCTACGAGCAGTACTTC
TRBJ2-5,few,TRBV12-3/TRBV12-4,TRBD2,CASSPRTGAGEGETQYF,TGTGCCAGCAGCCCACGGACGGGAGCGGGAGAAGGAGAGACCCAGTACTTC
TRBJ1-2,few,TRBV7-9,-,CASSLGLVGDYGYTF,TGTGCCAGCAGCTTAGGACTTGTGGGGGACTATGGCTACACCTTC
TRBJ2-3,many,TRBV28,TRBD2,CASSLRKGGLAGVADTQYF,TGTGCCAGCAGTTTGAGAAAAGGTGGACTAGCGGGAGTGGCAGATACGCAGTATTTT
TRBJ1-5,many,TRBV4-2,TRBD1,CASSRDREQPQHF,TGTGCCAGCAGCCGGGACAGAGAGCAGCCCCAGCATTTT
TRBJ2-7,-,TRBV7-6,TRBD2,CASSQRGVGEQYF,TGTGCCAGCAGCCAGCGGGGTGTGGGAGAGCAGTACTTC
TRBJ1-5,many,TRBV7-2,TRBD1,CASTSGTGGNQPQHF,TGTGCCAGCACCTCAGGGACAGGGGGCAATCAGCCCCAGCATTTT
TRBJ1-5,many,TRBV20-1,-,CSARDRQPGQPQHF,TGCAGTGCTAGAGATCGTCAGCCCGGGCAGCCCCAGCATTTT
TRBJ2-1,many,TRBV7-8,-,CASSLGPLTGPKNNEQFF,TGTGCCAGCAGCTTAGGGCCACTCACAGGGCCGAAGAACAATGAGCAGTTCTTC
TRBJ2-2,many,TRBV6-5,TRBD2,CASSSTLLAGDSGELFF,TGTGCCAGCAGTTCCACCCTACTAGCGGGAGATTCCGGGGAGCTGTTTTTT
TRBJ1-1,-,TRBV10-3,TRBD1,CAISGQGAEAFF,TGTGCCATCAGTGGACAGGGCGCTGAAGCTTTCTTT
TRBJ2-4,-,TRBV5-6,-,CASSFWEIAKNIQYF,TGTGCCAGCAGCTTTTGGGAGATAGCCAAAAACATTCAGTACTTC
TRBJ1-2,-,TRBV7-3,-,CASSRGGGFDRYTF,TGTGCCAGCAGCCGGGGGGGGGGCTTCGATCGCTACACCTTC
TRBJ2-2,many,TRBV7-2,-,CASSLSGSTGELFF,TGTGCCAGCAGCTTATCGGGTTCCACCGGGGAGCTGTTTTTT
TRBJ1-2,-,TRBV12-3/TRBV12-4,TRBD1,CASSSRGQAIYGYTF,TGTGCCAGCAGCTCTAGAGGACAGGCAATCTATGGCTACACCTTC
TRBJ1-2,few,TRBV20-1,TRBD1,CSAKGSGQVAYGYTF,TGCAGTGCAAAAGGCTCAGGACAGGTGGCCTATGGCTACACCTTC
TRBJ1-2,many,TRBV6-5,-,CASSLTTRGDGYTF,TGTGCCAGCAGTTTGACGACGCGGGGTGACGGCTACACCTTC
TRBJ2-3,-,TRBV5-1,-,CASSLFVFPDTQYF,TGCGCCAGCAGCTTGTTTGTGTTCCCAGATACGCAGTATTTT
TRBJ1-1,-,TRBV12-3/TRBV12-4,-,CASRRSGARTEAFF,TGTGCCAGCAGACGTAGCGGGGCGCGGACTGAAGCTTTCTTT
TRBJ2-7,few,TRBV27,TRBD1,CASSRPGTAPRLANEQYF,TGTGCCAGCAGCCGACCCGGGACAGCTCCTAGGCTAGCTAACGAGCAGTACTTC
TRBJ1-1,many,TRBV20-1,TRBD1,CSARARQGADKAFF,TGCAGTGCTAGAGCAAGACAGGGGGCGGACAAAGCTTTCTTT
TRBJ2-1,-,TRBV20-1,-,CSGGSTNEQFF,TGCAGTGGAGGATCCACCAATGAGCAGTTCTTC
TRBJ2-3,few,TRBV7-2,-,CASSLVVVQLDTQYF,TGTGCCAGCAGCTTAGTGGTTGTCCAGTTGGATACGCAGTATTTT
TRBJ2-2,many,TRBV28,-,CASSRPGQGSGELFF,TGTGCCAGCAGTCGACCGGGACAAGGGTCCGGGGAGCTGTTTTTT
TRBJ2-5,-,TRBV12-3/TRBV12-4,-,CASSVTGTGGETQYF,TGTGCCAGCAGTGTAACCGGGACTGGGGGAGAGACCCAGTACTTC
TRBJ1-2,many,TRBV3-1,TRBD1,CASSQATGNYGYTF,TGTGCCAGCAGCCAAGCGACAGGGAACTATGGCTACACCTTC
TRBJ2-1,-,TRBV20-1,TRBD1,CSARGGQYNEQFF,TGCAGTGCTAGAGGGGGACAGTACAATGAGCAGTTCTTC
TRBJ1-1,-,TRBV12-5,-,CASGLVHTEAFF,TGTGCTAGTGGTTTGGTTCACACTGAAGCTTTCTTT
TRBJ1-2,many,TRBV12-3/TRBV12-4,TRBD1,CASSHSTGNYGYTF,TGTGCCAGCAGTCATTCGACAGGGAACTATGGCTACACCTTC
TRBJ2-3,many,TRBV12-3/TRBV12-4,-,CASSPRWTDTQYF,TGTGCCAGCAGTCCACGATGGACAGATACGCAGTATTTT
TRBJ2-1,few,TRBV7-9,TRBD2,CASSLGASGSYEQFF,TGTGCCAGCAGCTTAGGGGCTAGCGGGAGTTATGAGCAGTTCTTC
TRBJ2-1,few,TRBV14,-,CASSQVAGDEQFF,TGTGCCAGCAGCCAAGTCGCGGGCGATGAGCAGTTCTTC
TRBJ2-6,many,TRBV20-1,-,CSARVSVANVLTF,TGCAGTGCTAGAGTTTCGGTAGCCAACGTCCTGACTTTC
TRBJ2-1,-,TRBV12-3/TRBV12-4,TRBD2,CASASGVYNEQFF,TGTGCCAGCGCTAGCGGAGTATACAATGAGCAGTTCTTC
TRBJ2-5,many,TRBV5-6,-,CASSFPGTGGSQYF,TGTGCCAGCAGCTTCCCTGGAACTGGAGGGTCCCAGTACTTC
TRBJ2-1,few,TRBV7-2,-,CASSLALAYNEQFF,TGTGCCAGCAGCTTAGCTCTAGCCTACAATGAGCAGTTCTTC
TRBJ2-7,few,TRBV4-2,-,CASSPGEHPPYEQYF,TGTGCCAGCAGCCCCGGTGAACACCCTCCCTACGAGCAGTACTTC
TRBJ2-1,-,TRBV12-3/TRBV12-4,-,CAGGPGAPANEQFF,TGTGCCGGAGGGCCGGGAGCGCCGGCGAATGAGCAGTTCTTC
TRBJ2-5,many,TRBV5-1,-,CASRSLQETQYF,TGCGCCAGCAGGTCGCTTCAAGAGACCCAGTACTTC
TRBJ2-5,few,TRBV20-1,-,CSARDRKEETQYF,TGCAGTGCTAGAGATCGGAAAGAAGAGACCCAGTACTTC
TRBJ2-3,-,TRBV7-2,-,CASSLNGYDTQYF,TGTGCCAGCAGCTTAAATGGGTACGATACGCAGTATTTT